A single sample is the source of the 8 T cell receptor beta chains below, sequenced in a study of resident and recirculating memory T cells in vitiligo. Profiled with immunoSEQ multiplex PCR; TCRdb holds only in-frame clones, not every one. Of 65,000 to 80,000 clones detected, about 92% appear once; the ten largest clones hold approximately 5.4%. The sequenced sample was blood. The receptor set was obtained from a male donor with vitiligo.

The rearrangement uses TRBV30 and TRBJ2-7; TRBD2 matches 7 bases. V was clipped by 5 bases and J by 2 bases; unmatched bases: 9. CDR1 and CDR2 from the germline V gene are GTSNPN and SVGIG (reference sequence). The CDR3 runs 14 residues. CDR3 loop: CAWAYGGSAYEQYF. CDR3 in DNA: TGTGCCTGGGCTTATGGCGGGAGTGCCTACGAGCAGTACTTC.

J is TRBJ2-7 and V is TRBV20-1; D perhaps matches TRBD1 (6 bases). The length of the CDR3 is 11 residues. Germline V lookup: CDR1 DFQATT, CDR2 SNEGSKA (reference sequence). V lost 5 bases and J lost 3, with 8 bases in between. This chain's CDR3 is CSAEQGYEQYF. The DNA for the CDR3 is TGCAGTGCTGAACAGGGCTACGAGCAGTACTTC.

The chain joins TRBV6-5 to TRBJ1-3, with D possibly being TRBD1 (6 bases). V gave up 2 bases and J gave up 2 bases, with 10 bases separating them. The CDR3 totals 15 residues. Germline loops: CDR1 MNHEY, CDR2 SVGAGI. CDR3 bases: TGTGCCAGCAGTTACCTACAGGGTACTGGAAACACCATATATTTT. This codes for CASSYLQGTGNTIYF.

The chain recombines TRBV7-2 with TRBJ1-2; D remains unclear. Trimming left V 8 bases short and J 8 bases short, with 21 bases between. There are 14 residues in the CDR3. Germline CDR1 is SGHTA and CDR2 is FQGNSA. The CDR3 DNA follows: TGTGCCAGCGTACTACCGCGAGGGTCCCAGGGCTACACCTTC. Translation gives CASVLPRGSQGYTF.

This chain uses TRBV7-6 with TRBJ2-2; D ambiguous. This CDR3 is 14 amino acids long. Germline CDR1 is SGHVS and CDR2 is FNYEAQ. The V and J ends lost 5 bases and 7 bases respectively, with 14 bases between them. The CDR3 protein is CASSPRGVIGELFF. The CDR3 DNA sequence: TGTGCCAGCAGCCCGAGAGGAGTCATCGGGGAGCTGTTTTTT.

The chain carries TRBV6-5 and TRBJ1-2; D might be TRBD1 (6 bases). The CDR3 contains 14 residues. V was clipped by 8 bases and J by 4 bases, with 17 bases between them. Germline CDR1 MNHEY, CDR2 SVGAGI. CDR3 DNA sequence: TGTGCCAGCGGTAAAGGGGGAATCGGCTATGGCTACACCTTC. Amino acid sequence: CASGKGGIGYGYTF.

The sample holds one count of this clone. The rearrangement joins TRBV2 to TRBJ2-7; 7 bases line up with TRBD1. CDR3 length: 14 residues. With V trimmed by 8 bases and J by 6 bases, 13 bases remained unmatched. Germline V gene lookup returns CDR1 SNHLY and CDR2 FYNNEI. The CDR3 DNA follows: TGTGCCAGCCTCGGCGAAGGGGGCCGGCGCGAGCAGTACTTC. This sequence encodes CASLGEGGRREQYF.

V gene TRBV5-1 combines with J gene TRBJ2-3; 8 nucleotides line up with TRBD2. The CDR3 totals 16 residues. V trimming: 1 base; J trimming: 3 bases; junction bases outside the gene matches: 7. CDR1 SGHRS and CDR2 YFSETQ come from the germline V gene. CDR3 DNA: TGCGCCAGCAGCTTGTGGCGGGAGGAGGGGACAGATACGCAGTATTTT. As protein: CASSLWREEGTDTQYF.